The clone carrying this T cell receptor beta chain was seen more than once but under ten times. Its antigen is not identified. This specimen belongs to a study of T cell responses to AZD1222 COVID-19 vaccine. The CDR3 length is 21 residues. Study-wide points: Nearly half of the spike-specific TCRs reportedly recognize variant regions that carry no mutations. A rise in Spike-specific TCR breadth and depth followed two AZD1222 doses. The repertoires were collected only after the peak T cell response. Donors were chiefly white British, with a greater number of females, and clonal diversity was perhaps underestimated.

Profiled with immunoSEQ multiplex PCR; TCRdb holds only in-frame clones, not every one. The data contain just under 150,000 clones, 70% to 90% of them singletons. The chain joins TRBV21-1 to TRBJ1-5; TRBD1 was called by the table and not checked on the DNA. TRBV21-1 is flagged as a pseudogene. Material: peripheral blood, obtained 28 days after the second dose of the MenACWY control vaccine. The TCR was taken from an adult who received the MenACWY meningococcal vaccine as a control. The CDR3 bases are TGTGCCAGCAGCAACTCGTGTCTTGGCAGGGTTTCGGCACGTGGCAATCAGCCCCAGCATTTT. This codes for CASSNSCLGRVSARGNQPQHF.